A selection of T cell receptor beta chains follows, all from one sample in a study of spatial heterogeneity in lung cancer. In TCRdb, the 5' RACE reads were re-called with MiXCR into one record per CDR3 protein. This table holds approximately 26,000 distinct CDR3 sequences, 8.8% found once. Sample: lung tumor tissue, taken at surgery. Source of these receptors: a male donor with early-stage non-small cell lung cancer. CDR3s leave out the opening cysteine and the closing phenylalanine or tryptophan. Clone sizes are given selectively: once, few, many, or a class where the clone is expanded.

CDR3aa: ASSLLYYGYT; j_gene: TRBJ1-2; abundance: many; v_gene: TRBV28
CDR3aa: ASSGGYSVQETQY; j_gene: TRBJ2-5; abundance: few; v_gene: TRBV9
CDR3aa: SAPNEGGYGYT; j_gene: TRBJ1-2; abundance: .; v_gene: TRBV20-1
CDR3aa: SAGGSLMNTEAF; j_gene: TRBJ1-1; abundance: many; v_gene: TRBV20-1
CDR3aa: ATSDLTSGGTEQF; j_gene: TRBJ2-1; abundance: many; v_gene: TRBV24-1
CDR3aa: ASSPLDRGLNIQY; j_gene: TRBJ2-4; abundance: many; v_gene: TRBV14
CDR3aa: ASSLSAATDTQY; j_gene: TRBJ2-3; abundance: many; v_gene: TRBV7-2
CDR3aa: SVLLGTYNEQF; j_gene: TRBJ2-1; abundance: medium-sized; v_gene: TRBV29-1
CDR3aa: ASRNLAGSTDTQY; j_gene: TRBJ2-3; abundance: many; v_gene: TRBV6-5
CDR3aa: ASSLLVEEQY; j_gene: TRBJ2-7; abundance: many; v_gene: TRBV5-5
CDR3aa: SARPLQGGGLVGEQY; j_gene: TRBJ2-7; abundance: once; v_gene: TRBV20-1
CDR3aa: AGRGYSDTGELF; j_gene: TRBJ2-2; abundance: many; v_gene: TRBV28
CDR3aa: ASSQDVATQY; j_gene: TRBJ2-3; abundance: .; v_gene: TRBV14
CDR3aa: ASSGPGQRNYGYT; j_gene: TRBJ1-2; abundance: many; v_gene: TRBV2
CDR3aa: ASSLERAGAPPGELF; j_gene: TRBJ2-2; abundance: medium-sized; v_gene: TRBV5-1
CDR3aa: ASSLVSGSEAF; j_gene: TRBJ1-1; abundance: many; v_gene: TRBV13
CDR3aa: ASSQDRGGYGYT; j_gene: TRBJ1-2; abundance: .; v_gene: TRBV7-9
CDR3aa: ASSLYRGSSDTQY; j_gene: TRBJ2-3; abundance: medium-sized; v_gene: TRBV28
CDR3aa: ASSVSGSYEQY; j_gene: TRBJ2-7; abundance: few; v_gene: TRBV5-1
CDR3aa: ASSPPGGSETQY; j_gene: TRBJ2-5; abundance: .; v_gene: TRBV18
CDR3aa: SASTTYSTDTQY; j_gene: TRBJ2-3; abundance: many; v_gene: TRBV20-1
CDR3aa: ASTGSPWGYEQY; j_gene: TRBJ2-7; abundance: .; v_gene: TRBV5-3
CDR3aa: SSSSGQGYYEQY; j_gene: TRBJ2-7; abundance: once; v_gene: TRBV7-9
CDR3aa: STDREDEKLF; j_gene: TRBJ1-4; abundance: many; v_gene: TRBV20-1
CDR3aa: ASSGLAAYEQY; j_gene: TRBJ2-7; abundance: many; v_gene: TRBV25-1
CDR3aa: ASSSKGAGSGANVLT; j_gene: TRBJ2-6; abundance: .; v_gene: TRBV7-2
CDR3aa: ASSRTGTNYNEQF; j_gene: TRBJ2-1; abundance: few; v_gene: TRBV7-9
CDR3aa: ASSFSPRAGVIKQF; j_gene: TRBJ2-1; abundance: .; v_gene: TRBV27
CDR3aa: STKTGQNTGELF; j_gene: TRBJ2-2; abundance: many; v_gene: TRBV29-1
CDR3aa: AISESMAPLGYT; j_gene: TRBJ1-2; abundance: many; v_gene: TRBV10-3
CDR3aa: ASGTRVPTEAF; j_gene: TRBJ1-1; abundance: many; v_gene: TRBV28
CDR3aa: SAPDREAGANVLT; j_gene: TRBJ2-6; abundance: many; v_gene: TRBV20-1
CDR3aa: ASRLPGRTQY; j_gene: TRBJ2-3; abundance: few; v_gene: TRBV28
CDR3aa: ASSLSLLDSSYEQY; j_gene: TRBJ2-7; abundance: few; v_gene: TRBV7-8
CDR3aa: ASSFGQLEAF; j_gene: TRBJ1-1; abundance: many; v_gene: TRBV5-4
CDR3aa: ASWGGANQPQH; j_gene: TRBJ1-5; abundance: medium-sized; v_gene: TRBV28
CDR3aa: ASSSRPSGDTQY; j_gene: TRBJ2-3; abundance: many; v_gene: TRBV9
CDR3aa: ATAGNQPQH; j_gene: TRBJ1-5; abundance: .; v_gene: TRBV6-6
CDR3aa: ASSFDGPNQPQH; j_gene: TRBJ1-5; abundance: few; v_gene: TRBV12-3/TRBV12-4
CDR3aa: ASSAMRPGQTYNEQF; j_gene: TRBJ2-1; abundance: .; v_gene: TRBV5-1
CDR3aa: SARDGSGGRDTQY; j_gene: TRBJ2-3; abundance: few; v_gene: TRBV20-1
CDR3aa: ASSSPDGRGEDRDTYNEQF; j_gene: TRBJ2-1; abundance: many; v_gene: TRBV7-9
CDR3aa: ASSRGTGIYANTGELF; j_gene: TRBJ2-2; abundance: many; v_gene: TRBV5-1
CDR3aa: ASSGPTGQETQY; j_gene: TRBJ2-5; abundance: few; v_gene: TRBV5-1